This T cell receptor (beta chain) came from a study of blood T cell repertoires in COVID-19. Study details: The origin of the acute and convalescent COVID-19 samples was the United States, Italy and Spain. PBMCs, B-cell-depleted T cells, or T cells were the source of the cDNA or gDNA that made up the material.

Seattle enrolled patients during active infection and tracked them longitudinally. The germline V and J ends were trimmed by 8 bases and 4 bases, with 20 bases remaining between them. CDR3 length equals 15 residues. Germline values: CDR1 SEHNR, CDR2 FQNEAQ (reference sequence). The authors' processing: Quantification of nucleated cells was approximated via reference gene primer amplification. Here immunoSEQ multiplex PCR was the method, and the copy in TCRdb shows in-frame clones only, minus some. Clone size and V and J calls were adopted from that table, with D and trimming inferred from the DNA. The sample holds about 38,000 clones, 70% to 90% seen once.

The TCR originated in a man in his sixties with COVID-19, enrolled during active disease. The chain combines TRBV7-9 with TRBJ2-5; D may be TRBD2 (6 bases). Sequenced material: peripheral blood. The CDR3 loop reads CASLRPRLALETQYF. CDR3 nucleotide sequence: TGTGCCAGCTTAAGGCCCCGGCTAGCGTTAGAGACCCAGTACTTC.